The following is a T cell receptor (beta chain) sequence with its context. Antigen specificity is unknown. Produced via immunoSEQ multiplex PCR; TCRdb's table is partial and in-frame only. The sample gives approximately 70,000 clones, about 85% of which show up once; 0.83% is in the top ten. The CDR3 length is 15 residues. V dropped 5 bases and J dropped 2 bases, with 15 bases sitting between them. Germline CDR1 and CDR2: LNHDA and SQIVND (reference sequence). The source of the sample is a study of OX40 agonist ivuxolimab in advanced cancers. Study-level background: Enrollees could have had prior anti-PD-1, anti-PD-L1 or anti-CTLA-4 therapy, which approximately 40% had received. Three dose-escalation patients had partial responses: one with hepatocellular carcinoma and two with cutaneous melanoma.

Findings and limits, study-wide: Expanded clones belonging to CD8+ T cells outnumbered, on average, those of CD4+. The authors did not determine the antigen specificity of the expanded peripheral T cells.

This TCR came from an adult with an advanced solid tumor such as melanoma, head and neck, liver or kidney cancer. Sequences were derived from CD4+ or CD8+ T cells sorted from blood, sampled in a trial of the OX40 agonist ivuxolimab. This chain connects TRBV19 to TRBJ2-5; D gene unclear. The CDR3: CASSFGVWGQETQYF. For the CDR3, the DNA is TGTGCCAGTAGTTTTGGAGTCTGGGGACAAGAGACCCAGTACTTC.